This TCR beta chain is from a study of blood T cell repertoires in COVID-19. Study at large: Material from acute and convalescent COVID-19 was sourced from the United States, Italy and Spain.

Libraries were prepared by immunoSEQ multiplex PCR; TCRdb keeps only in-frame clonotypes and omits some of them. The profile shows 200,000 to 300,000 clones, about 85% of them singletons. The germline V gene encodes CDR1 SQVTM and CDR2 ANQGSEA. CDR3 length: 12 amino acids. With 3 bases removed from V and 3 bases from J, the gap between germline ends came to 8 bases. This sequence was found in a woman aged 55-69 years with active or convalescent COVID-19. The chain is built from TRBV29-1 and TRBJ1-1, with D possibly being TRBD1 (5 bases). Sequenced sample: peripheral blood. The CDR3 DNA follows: TGCAGCGTTGAGGACACATACACTGAAGCTTTCTTT. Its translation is CSVEDTYTEAFF.